Following are 30 T cell receptor beta chains from one sample sequenced in a study of T cell repertoires in aging, cancer and after chemotherapy. The template was genomic DNA from peripheral blood, not RNA. Multiplex touch-down PCR with TRB-A/B primers amplified rearranged V-D-J TRB sequences. One entry per CDR3 protein, called by TCRdb with MiXCR from the multiplex PCR reads. The sample yields around 12,000 distinct CDR3 sequences, more than 20% seen once. Sequencing was done on a sample of blood. The receptor source for this set is a human donor in good health.

V is TRBV4-3 and J is TRBJ1-2, with a possible D match to TRBD1 (5 bases). V lost 0 bases and J lost 11, with 19 bases in between. The germline CDR1 and CDR2 sequences are LGHNA and YSLEER. The CDR3 consists of 15 residues. The CDR3 protein is CASSQDLSRTPGYTF. CDR3 coding DNA: TGCGCCAGCAGCCAAGATCTGAGTAGGACACCAGGGTACACCTTC.

The sample holds a few counts of this clonotype. The J gene is TRBJ1-1, the V gene TRBV18; 8 bases agree with TRBD1. The CDR3 has 17 residues. V lost 2 bases and J lost 3; bases outside the gene matches: 11. Germline V lookup: CDR1 KGHSH, CDR2 LQKENI. CDR3 coding DNA: TGTGCCAGCTCACCAGGACAGGGCGTAAAGGGGGACACTGAAGCTTTCTTT. Encoded protein: CASSPGQGVKGDTEAFF.

In its sample, this clonotype was seen a few times. The chain recombines TRBV5-1 with TRBJ2-7, with TRBD1 matching 7 bases. Germline loops: CDR1 SGHRS, CDR2 YFSETQ. This CDR3 comprises 14 residues. The V segment lost 0 bases and the J segment 5 bases; nucleotides outside the gene matches: 5. The CDR3 region has the DNA TGCGCCAGCAGCTTGGAGGGGACAGCCGACGAGCAGTACTTC. Translated, it gives CASSLEGTADEQYF.

By sample share, this clonotype is medium-sized. The J gene is TRBJ2-7, the V gene TRBV7-9; no clear D gene. Germline V lookup: CDR1 SEHNR, CDR2 FQNEAQ (reference sequence). Trimming removed 2 bases at V and 1 base at J, with 9 bases between. This CDR3 spans 14 amino acids. Written as DNA, the CDR3 is TGTGCCAGCAGCTTAAGCAGCTCTTCCTACGAGCAGTACTTC. Translated: CASSLSSSSYEQYF.

This clonotype is medium-sized by share. The CDR3 nucleotides read TGTGCCAGCAGCTTGCGGGGGGCCACAGATACGCAGTATTTT. Translation: CASSLRGATDTQYF. V and J are TRBV7-2 and TRBJ2-3, with 8 bases lining up with TRBD2. From germline, CDR1 is SGHTA and CDR2 FQGNSA. The CDR3 is 14 residues long. With 3 bases clipped from V and 2 bases from J, the junction kept 1 base outside the gene matches.

This clonotype ranks as medium-sized. The rearrangement links TRBV6-5 to TRBJ2-1; TRBD2 agrees at 15 bases. Looked up from germline, CDR1 is MNHEY and CDR2 is SVGAGI. The CDR3 length is 19 residues. The J segment lost 2 bases and the V segment lost 2 bases, leaving 7 bases of the junction unmatched. Here the CDR3 reads CASSYTGLAGGRTYNEQFF. The CDR3 DNA reads as TGTGCCAGCAGTTACACGGGACTAGCGGGGGGCCGCACCTACAATGAGCAGTTCTTC.

Points on this clonotype: A junction end diverges from the germline sequence, so it may reflect a read error. Here the CDR3 DNA reads TGCGCCAGCAGCACCGCAGGTGGACTAGCCAAAAACATTCAGTACTTC. Encoded protein: CASSTAGGLAKNIQYF. The chain uses TRBV5-5 and TRBJ2-4; possibly TRBD2 for D (5 bases). The CDR3 extends over 16 amino acids. Germline V gene data show CDR1 as SGHKS and CDR2 as YYEKEE (reference sequence).

This clonotype qualifies as medium-sized. CDR3 nucleotides: TGTGCCAGTAGCCCTGGAGTGATCTCGGTCGAGCAGTACTTC. Its translation: CASSPGVISVEQYF. The rearrangement links TRBV19 to TRBJ2-7; D ambiguous. This CDR3 has 14 residues. The germline CDR1 and CDR2 sequences are LNHDA and SQIVND (reference sequence). The V end was cut by 6 bases, the J end by 6 bases, with 18 bases between. The entire variable domain, with the rest obtained from reference TRBV19 and TRBJ2-7, is as follows: DGGITQSPKYLFRKEGQNVTLSCEQNLNHDAMYWYRQDPGQGLRLIYYSQIVNDFQKGDIAEGYSVSREKKESFPLTVTSAQKNPTAFYLCASSPGVISVEQYFGPGTRLTVT.

CDR3 residues: CATSDGQGARNEQFF. The CDR3 nucleotides read TGTGCCACCAGTGATGGACAGGGGGCGCGCAATGAGCAGTTCTTC. The chain links TRBV24-1 to TRBJ2-1; 11 nucleotides align to TRBD1. Germline values: CDR1 KGHDR, CDR2 SFDVKD. The ends lost 3 bases at V and 6 bases at J; junction bases unmatched: 3. This CDR3 is 15 amino acids long.

By share, this clonotype ranks as medium-sized. The chain employs TRBV7-2 and TRBJ2-1, with D possibly matching TRBD2 (5 bases). The length of the CDR3 is 12 residues. V shed 5 bases and J shed 15 bases, with 17 bases lying between them. Germline CDR1 reads SGHTA; CDR2 reads FQGNSA. CDR3 sequence (DNA): TGTGCCAGCAGCGAAAACCGGGGAGAGATGTTCTTC. Residues: CASSENRGEMFF.

This clonotype counts as medium-sized. V and J are TRBV5-4 and TRBJ1-2, with 7 bases lining up with TRBD1. V shed 0 bases and J 0 bases; nucleotides not matched to a gene: 5. Germline CDR1 and CDR2: SGHNT and YYREEE (reference sequence). This CDR3 has 16 residues. The CDR3 DNA follows: TGTGCCAGCAGCTTGGACCCGGGGACAGCTAACTATGGCTACACCTTC. This translates into CASSLDPGTANYGYTF.

Concerning this clonotype: This sequence may be a read error, since a much larger clone differs from it by one base. The chain combines TRBV6-2 or TRBV6-3 with TRBJ1-3; D remains unclear. There are 14 residues in the CDR3. CDR1 and CDR2 from the germline V gene are MNHEY and SVGEGT. In DNA form, the CDR3 reads TGTGCCAACAGTCCTTCGGCGGGCGGAAACACCATATATTTT. Translating gives CANSPSAGGNTIYF.

The chain combines TRBV6-1 with TRBJ2-7; TRBD1 aligns across 10 bases. The V gene's germline CDR1 is MNHNS and CDR2 SASEGT. The CDR3 is 13 residues long. The junction had 5 bases not matched to a gene; V was cut back by 6 bases and J by 6 bases. The CDR3: CASRGTGVREQYF. Written as DNA, the CDR3 is TGTGCCAGCAGGGGGACAGGGGTGCGCGAGCAGTACTTC.

The chain joins TRBV6-6 to TRBJ2-2, with a possible D match to TRBD2 (5 bases). The V gene lost 2 bases and the J gene lost 1 base, with 8 bases spanning the gap. Germline CDR1 and CDR2: MNHNY and SVGAGI (reference sequence). The length of the CDR3 is 15 residues. The CDR3, as DNA: TGTGCCAGCAGTTACCGGGGATTGAACACCGGGGAGCTGTTTTTT. This encodes CASSYRGLNTGELFF.

J is TRBJ2-7 and V is TRBV4-2; TRBD2 might be the D (5 bases). Germline V lookup: CDR1 LGHNA, CDR2 YNFKEQ. The CDR3 has 17 amino acids. V was clipped by 0 bases and J by 1 base, with 16 bases between them. The CDR3 loop is CASSQDQSGLLSYEQYF. In DNA, the CDR3 is TGTGCCAGCAGCCAAGATCAGTCCGGACTCCTATCCTACGAGCAGTACTTC.

This chain uses TRBV7-9 with TRBJ1-6, with TRBD1 matching 8 bases. Germline V gene data show CDR1 as SEHNR and CDR2 as FQNEAQ (reference sequence). Losses at the gene ends were 3 bases for V and 5 bases for J; bases not matched to a gene: 0. The CDR3 covers 14 residues. CDR3 in DNA: TGTGCCAGCAGCTTGACAGGGGATAATTCACCCCTCCACTTT. Translation: CASSLTGDNSPLHF.

This clonotype is categorized as medium-sized. The V and J genes are TRBV27 and TRBJ2-7; perhaps TRBD2 as D (5 bases). CDR1 and CDR2 (germline): MNHEY, SMNVEV (reference sequence). The CDR3 is made up of 13 amino acids. The V and J ends lost 3 bases and 5 bases respectively, with 11 bases between them. CDR3 DNA sequence: TGTGCCAGCAGTTTGTGGTCGGAGGACGAGCAGTACTTC. This translates into CASSLWSEDEQYF.

In this sample, this clonotype turned up once. A much bigger clone sits one base away, suggesting this may be a read error. CDR3 sequence (DNA): TGCAGTGCGGAGAGGGGGGAGCTCTATGGCTACGCCTTC. Translation: CSAERGELYGYAF. The V gene is TRBV20-1, the J gene TRBJ1-2; the D gene is possibly TRBD1 (6 bases). Germline lookup yields CDR1 DFQATT and CDR2 SNEGSKA (reference sequence). This CDR3 region has 13 residues.

This clonotype qualifies as medium-sized. The chain links TRBV7-2 to TRBJ2-1, with unresolved D. CDR3 length: 15 residues. Looked up from germline, CDR1 is SGHTA and CDR2 is FQGNSA. Between the trimmed V and J ends, which lost 6 bases and 0 bases, there was a span of 12 bases. CDR3 bases: TGTGCCAGCAGTTCAGACGGGTACTCCTACAATGAGCAGTTCTTC. It translates to CASSSDGYSYNEQFF.

This clonotype is labeled as medium-sized (0.01 to 0.1%). The chain joins TRBV6-5 to TRBJ1-1, with TRBD1 as a possible D gene (6 bases). The V and J ends lost 8 bases and 4 bases respectively, with 17 bases between them. The CDR3 loop spans 14 amino acids. From germline, CDR1 is MNHEY and CDR2 SVGAGI. The chain's CDR3 is CASAHREYSTEAFF. CDR3 in DNA: TGTGCCAGCGCACACAGGGAGTATAGCACTGAAGCTTTCTTT.

This chain connects TRBV4-2 to TRBJ2-1, with D maybe TRBD2 (6 bases). V lost 0 bases and J lost 8, with 8 bases in between. The CDR3 has 13 amino acids. Germline CDR1 reads LGHNA; CDR2 reads YNFKEQ. The CDR3 sequence: CASSQDRGYEQFF. DNA of the CDR3: TGTGCCAGCAGCCAAGATCGGGGGTATGAGCAGTTCTTC.

This clonotype counts as medium-sized. The chain recombines TRBV29-1 with TRBJ2-3; D unclear. The CDR3 has 13 residues. In germline, CDR1 is SQVTM, CDR2 ANQGSEA. V gave up 4 bases and J gave up 2 bases, with 10 bases separating them. The CDR3 nucleotides read TGCAGCGTTGGTCCAGATTCCACAGATACGCAGTATTTT. Residues: CSVGPDSTDTQYF.

This clonotype is termed medium-sized. The DNA of the CDR3 is TGTGCCTGGGAGCCGGGACAGGGGGACGAGCAGTACTTC. Amino acid sequence: CAWEPGQGDEQYF. The V gene is TRBV30, the J gene TRBJ2-7; 11 bases fit TRBD1. This CDR3 region has 13 residues. CDR1 and CDR2 from the germline V gene are GTSNPN and SVGIG (reference sequence). Trimming removed 5 bases from V and 5 bases from J; junction bases left unmatched: 5.

Judged by abundance, this clonotype is medium-sized. The V call is TRBV15, the J call TRBJ1-3, with D possibly matching TRBD1 (6 bases). The germline V and J ends were trimmed by 6 bases and 3 bases, with 12 bases remaining between them. This CDR3 comprises 14 residues. Germline CDR1 reads LNHNV; CDR2 reads YYDKDF (reference sequence). The CDR3 nucleotides read TGTGCCACCAGGGGGGGGGGGCTTGGAAACACCATATATTTT. Protein product: CATRGGGLGNTIYF. Looking up the rest from reference TRBV15 and TRBJ1-3 gives the full variable domain: DAMVIQNPRYQVTQFGKPVTLSCSQTLNHNVMYWYQQKSSQAPKLLFHYYDKDFNNEADTPDNFQSRRPNTSFCFLDIRSPGLGDTAMYLCATRGGGLGNTIYFGEGSWLTVV.

To note about this clonotype: A single base separates this from a much larger clone, so it may be a read error. The rearrangement uses TRBV6-1 and TRBJ2-3; D may correspond to TRBD1 or TRBD2 (6 bases each). CDR1 and CDR2 (germline): MNHNS, SASEGT. The CDR3 is made up of 15 amino acids. This CDR3 reads CASCEEGGATDTQYF. CDR3 DNA sequence: TGTGCCAGCTGTGAAGAGGGGGGAGCCACAGATACGCAGTATTTT.

By share of the sample, this clonotype is medium-sized. This sequence joins TRBV5-5 and TRBJ1-1; 7 nucleotides line up with TRBD1. V lost 1 base and J lost 1; bases outside the gene matches: 4. The germline gives CDR1 SGHKS, CDR2 YYEKEE (reference sequence). The CDR3 contains 15 residues. As DNA, the CDR3 is TGTGCCAGCAGCTTGATGGGACAGTCGAACACTGAAGCTTTCTTT. Protein: CASSLMGQSNTEAFF.

This clonotype was seen only a few times. V and J are TRBV7-2 and TRBJ1-4; D perhaps matches TRBD1 (5 bases). V was pared by 2 bases and J by 3 bases, with 13 bases between. CDR3 size: 16 residues. Looked up from germline, CDR1 is SGHTA and CDR2 is FQGNSA. CDR3 nucleotide sequence: TGTGCCAGCAGCTTAAGGTCCAGGGCACCTAATGAAAAACTGTTTTTT. This translates into CASSLRSRAPNEKLFF.

J is TRBJ1-1 and V is TRBV12-3 or TRBV12-4, with TRBD1 matching over 7 bases. The V gene end was trimmed by 5 bases and the J gene end by 1 base; junction bases not matched to a gene: 7. The CDR3 contains 15 residues. CDR3 coding DNA: TGTGCCAGCAGTCTCCGGACAGGCCGGAACACTGAAGCTTTCTTT. This sequence encodes CASSLRTGRNTEAFF.

Only a few counts were recorded for this clonotype. V is TRBV24-1 and J is TRBJ2-5, with D unclear. Between the trimmed V and J ends, which lost 3 bases and 3 bases, there was a span of 13 bases. Germline assignment: CDR1 KGHDR and CDR2 SFDVKD. The CDR3 length is 15 residues. CDR3: CATSDPRRSEETQYF. CDR3 in DNA: TGTGCCACCAGTGATCCTCGCCGGTCTGAAGAGACCCAGTACTTC.

The J gene is TRBJ2-7, the V gene TRBV20-1, with 7 bases lining up with TRBD1. The junction had 10 bases not matched to a gene; V was cut back by 5 bases and J by 0 bases. This CDR3 contains 15 residues. The germline V gene has CDR1 DFQATT and CDR2 SNEGSKA (reference sequence). Written as DNA, the CDR3 is TGCAGTGCTGACAACAGGGGCGAAAGCTCCTACGAGCAGTACTTC. As protein: CSADNRGESSYEQYF.